This TCR beta chain was sequenced during a study of T cell changes during pregnancy in multiple sclerosis. Clones were sequenced by immunoSEQ multiplex PCR, and TCRdb holds only the in-frame ones, with some missing. The data contain about 83,000 clones, 91% of them singletons. The trim removed 6 bases at V and 1 base at J, leaving 2 bases unmatched. This CDR3 has 14 amino acids. In germline, CDR1 is KGHSH, CDR2 LQKENI. The sample here was PBMCs, taken in the first trimester of pregnancy. This chain joins TRBV18 and TRBJ2-5; 10 bases are shared with TRBD2. This clonotype originated in a female donor in good health, serving as a control in a pregnancy study. Some clones in this sample may be carry-over from other donors' samples. CDR3 in amino acids: CASSLAGAQETQYF. In nucleotides, the CDR3 is TGTGCCAGCTCCCTAGCGGGGGCCCAAGAGACCCAGTACTTC.